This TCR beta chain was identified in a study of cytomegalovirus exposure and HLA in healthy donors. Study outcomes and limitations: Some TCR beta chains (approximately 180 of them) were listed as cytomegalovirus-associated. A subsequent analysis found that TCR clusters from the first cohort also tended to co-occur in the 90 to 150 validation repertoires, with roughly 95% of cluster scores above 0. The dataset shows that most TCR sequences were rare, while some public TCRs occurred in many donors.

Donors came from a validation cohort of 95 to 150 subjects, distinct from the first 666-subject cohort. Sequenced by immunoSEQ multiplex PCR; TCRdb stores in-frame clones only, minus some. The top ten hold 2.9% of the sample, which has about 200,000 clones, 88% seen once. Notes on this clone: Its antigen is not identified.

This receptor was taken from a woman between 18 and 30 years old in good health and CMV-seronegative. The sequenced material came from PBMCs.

This CDR3 is CASSIDTYSNQPQHF. The CDR3 bases are TGTGCCAGTAGTATCGACACCTATAGCAATCAGCCCCAGCATTTT. This chain connects TRBV19 to TRBJ1-5; no clear D gene. The CDR3 spans 15 residues. Germline values: CDR1 LNHDA, CDR2 SQIVND (reference sequence). V was clipped by 3 bases and J by 0 bases, with 9 bases between them.